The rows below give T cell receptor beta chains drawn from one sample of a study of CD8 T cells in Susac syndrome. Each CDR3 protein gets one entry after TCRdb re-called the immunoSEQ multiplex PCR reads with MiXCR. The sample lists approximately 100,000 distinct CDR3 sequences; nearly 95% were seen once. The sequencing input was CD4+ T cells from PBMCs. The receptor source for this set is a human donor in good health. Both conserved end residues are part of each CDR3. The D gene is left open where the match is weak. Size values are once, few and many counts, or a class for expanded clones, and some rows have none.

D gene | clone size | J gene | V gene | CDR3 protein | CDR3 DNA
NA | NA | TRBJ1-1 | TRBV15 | CATSIMTSGAEAFF | TGTGCCACCAGCATCATGACATCGGGCGCTGAAGCTTTCTTT
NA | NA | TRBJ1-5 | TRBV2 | CASSGTFDSYSNQPQHF | TGTGCCAGCAGCGGGACATTCGACAGTTATAGCAATCAGCCCCAGCATTTT
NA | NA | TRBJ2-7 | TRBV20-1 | CSARDSRKGGFDYEQYF | TGCAGTGCTAGAGATAGCCGTAAAGGGGGGTTTGACTACGAGCAGTACTTC
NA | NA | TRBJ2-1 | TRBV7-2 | CASSKRQEDTNNEQFF | TGTGCCAGCAGCAAGCGACAGGAGGATACTAACAATGAGCAGTTCTTC
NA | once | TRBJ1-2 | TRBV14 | CASSHSPGRGDYGYTF | TGTGCCAGCAGCCACTCTCCTGGGAGGGGAGACTATGGCTACACCTTC
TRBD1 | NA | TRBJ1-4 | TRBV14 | CASSEGGAREKLFF | TGTGCCAGCAGCGAAGGGGGCGCACGTGAAAAACTGTTTTTT
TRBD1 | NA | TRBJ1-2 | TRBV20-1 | CSASPTTGTGGNYYGYTF | TGCAGTGCTAGTCCTACTACCGGGACAGGGGGGAATTACTATGGCTACACCTTC
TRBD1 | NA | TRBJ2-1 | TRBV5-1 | CASYRDSSYNEQFF | TGCGCCAGCTACCGGGACAGCTCCTACAATGAGCAGTTCTTC
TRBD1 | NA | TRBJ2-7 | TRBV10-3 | CATSPLQGVDEQYF | TGTGCCACGAGTCCCTTACAGGGGGTCGACGAGCAGTACTTC
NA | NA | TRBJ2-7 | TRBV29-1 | CSVEGQGTYEQYF | TGCAGCGTTGAGGGTCAGGGCACCTACGAGCAGTACTTC
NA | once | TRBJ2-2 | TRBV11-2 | CASSHPGGNTGELFF | TGTGCCAGCAGCCACCCCGGCGGGAACACCGGGGAGCTGTTTTTT
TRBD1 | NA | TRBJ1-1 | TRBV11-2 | CASSFQGARTEAFF | TGTGCCAGCAGCTTCCAGGGGGCTCGGACTGAAGCTTTCTTT
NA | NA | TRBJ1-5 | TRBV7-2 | CASSLRPPNQPQHF | TGTGCCAGCAGCTTAAGGCCCCCAAATCAGCCCCAGCATTTT
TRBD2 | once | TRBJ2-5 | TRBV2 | CASSEVPSGGQETQYF | TGTGCCAGCAGTGAAGTACCTAGCGGGGGCCAAGAGACCCAGTACTTC
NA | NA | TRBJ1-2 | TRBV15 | CATSRGGYDYGYTF | TGTGCCACCAGCAGAGGGGGGTACGACTATGGCTACACCTTC
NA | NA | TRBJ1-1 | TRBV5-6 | CASSLPRIIRENTEAFF | TGTGCCAGCAGCTTGCCCCGTATAATCAGGGAGAACACTGAAGCTTTCTTT
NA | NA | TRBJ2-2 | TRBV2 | CASNRRNTGELFF | TGTGCCAGCAATCGGCGGAACACCGGGGAGCTGTTTTTT
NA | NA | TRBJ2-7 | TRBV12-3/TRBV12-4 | CASSLMGDEQYF | TGTGCCAGCAGTTTAATGGGGGACGAGCAGTACTTC
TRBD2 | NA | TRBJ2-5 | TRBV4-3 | CASSLESGSGETQYF | TGCGCCAGCAGCCTCGAGAGCGGGAGTGGAGAGACCCAGTACTTC
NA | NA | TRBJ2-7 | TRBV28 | CASSLWGPPGEQYF | TGTGCCAGCAGTTTATGGGGACCCCCCGGCGAGCAGTACTTC
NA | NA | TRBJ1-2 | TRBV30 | CAWVQGRGDGYTF | TGTGCCTGGGTACAGGGACGGGGCGATGGCTACACCTTC
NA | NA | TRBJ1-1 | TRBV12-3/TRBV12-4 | CASSALGGRTEAFF | TGTGCCAGCAGTGCCCTAGGGGGGAGGACTGAAGCTTTCTTT
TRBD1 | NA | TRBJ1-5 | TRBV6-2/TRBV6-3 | CASKDRVDQPQHF | TGTGCCAGCAAGGACAGGGTGGATCAGCCCCAGCATTTT
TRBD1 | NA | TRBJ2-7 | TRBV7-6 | CASSRNDGTGAAGVYEQYF | TGTGCCAGCAGTCGAAACGACGGGACAGGGGCCGCGGGGGTATACGAGCAGTACTTC
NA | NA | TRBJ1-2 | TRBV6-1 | CASSEILSGYGYTF | TGTGCCAGCAGTGAAATACTCAGCGGGTATGGCTACACCTTC
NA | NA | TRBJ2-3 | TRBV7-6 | CASSLGGGANTQYF | TGTGCCAGCAGCTTAGGTGGGGGGGCCAATACGCAGTATTTT
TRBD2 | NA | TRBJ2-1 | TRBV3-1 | CASSHPSGRVYNEQFF | TGTGCCAGCAGCCACCCTAGCGGGAGGGTTTACAATGAGCAGTTCTTC
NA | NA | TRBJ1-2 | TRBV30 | CAWSHRQAGVWGYTF | TGTGCCTGGAGTCATCGACAGGCCGGCGTCTGGGGCTACACCTTC
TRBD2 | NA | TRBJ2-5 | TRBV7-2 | CASSLKAGDLETQYF | TGTGCCAGCAGCTTAAAGGCGGGAGACTTGGAGACCCAGTACTTC
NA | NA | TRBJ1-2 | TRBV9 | CASSVRQSPFTGYTF | TGTGCCAGCAGCGTAAGGCAATCCCCTTTCACTGGCTACACCTTC
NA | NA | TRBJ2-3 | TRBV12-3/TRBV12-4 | CASRSIADTQYF | TGTGCCAGCCGGAGTATCGCAGATACGCAGTATTTT
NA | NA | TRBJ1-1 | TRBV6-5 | CASSYSRGADTEAFF | TGTGCCAGCAGTTACTCCCGCGGTGCTGACACTGAAGCTTTCTTT
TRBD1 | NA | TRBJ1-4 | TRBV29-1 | CSVGAGQGFEKLFF | TGCAGCGTCGGTGCGGGACAGGGATTTGAAAAACTGTTTTTT
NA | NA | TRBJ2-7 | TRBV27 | CASSSHQGGIRYF | TGTGCCAGCAGTTCCCACCAGGGCGGCATCCGGTACTTC
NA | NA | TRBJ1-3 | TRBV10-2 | CASSGTYSGNTIYF | TGCGCCAGCAGCGGGACCTACTCTGGAAACACCATATATTTT
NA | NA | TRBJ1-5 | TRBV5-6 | CASSFYGGNQPQHF | TGTGCCAGCAGCTTCTATGGGGGCAATCAGCCCCAGCATTTT
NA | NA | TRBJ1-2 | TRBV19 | CASSITQTALGGYTF | TGTGCCAGTAGTATTACTCAAACAGCGTTGGGTGGCTACACCTTC
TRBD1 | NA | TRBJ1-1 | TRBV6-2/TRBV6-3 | CARVLGQMNTEAFF | TGTGCCAGGGTACTGGGACAGATGAACACTGAAGCTTTCTTT
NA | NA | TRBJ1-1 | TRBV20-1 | CSANLGGRAFF | TGCAGTGCGAACCTGGGGGGGCGAGCTTTCTTT
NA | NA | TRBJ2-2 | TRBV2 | CASIGQKGGFTGELFF | TGTGCCAGCATCGGTCAGAAGGGGGGCTTCACCGGGGAGCTGTTTTTT
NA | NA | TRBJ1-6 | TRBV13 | CASSLIAKNSPLHF | TGTGCCAGCAGCTTAATAGCCAAAAATTCACCCCTCCACTTT
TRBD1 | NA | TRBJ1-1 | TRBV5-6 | CASSLGGQGGAFF | TGTGCCAGCAGCTTGGGCGGACAGGGGGGAGCTTTCTTT
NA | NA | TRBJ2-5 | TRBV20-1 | CSARDRIGGETQYF | TGCAGTGCTAGAGATCGAATTGGGGGGGAGACCCAGTACTTC
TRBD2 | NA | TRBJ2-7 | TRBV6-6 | CASSRTSGTYEQYF | TGTGCCAGCAGCAGGACTAGCGGGACCTACGAGCAGTACTTC
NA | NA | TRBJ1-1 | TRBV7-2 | CASSSRESAEAFF | TGTGCCAGCAGCTCCCGAGAATCCGCTGAAGCTTTCTTT
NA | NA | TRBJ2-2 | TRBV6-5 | CASSKGPRTGELFF | TGTGCCAGCAGTAAGGGGCCGAGGACCGGGGAGCTGTTTTTT
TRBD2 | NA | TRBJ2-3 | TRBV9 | CASSPWGGFTDTQYF | TGTGCCAGCAGCCCTTGGGGGGGGTTCACAGATACGCAGTATTTT
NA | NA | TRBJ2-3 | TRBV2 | CASNRQLRTDTQYF | TGTGCCAGCAATCGACAGCTCCGCACAGATACGCAGTATTTT
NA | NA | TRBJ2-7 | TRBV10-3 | CAISEVPGNGEQYF | TGTGCCATCAGTGAGGTTCCAGGGAACGGCGAGCAGTACTTC
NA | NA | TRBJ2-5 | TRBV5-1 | CASSLAAGVETQYF | TGCGCCAGCAGCTTGGCAGCAGGGGTAGAGACCCAGTACTTC
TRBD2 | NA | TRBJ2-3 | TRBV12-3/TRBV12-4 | CASSLAGERTDTQYF | TGTGCCAGCAGCCTTGCGGGGGAACGCACAGATACGCAGTATTTT
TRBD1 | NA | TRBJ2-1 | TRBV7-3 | CASSLGQGRNEQFF | TGTGCCAGCAGCCTCGGACAGGGACGGAATGAGCAGTTCTTC
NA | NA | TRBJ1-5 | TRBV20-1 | CSAPRAGNQPQHF | TGCAGTGCTCCGAGAGCCGGCAATCAGCCCCAGCATTTT
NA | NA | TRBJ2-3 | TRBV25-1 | CASSDLGRTDTQYF | TGTGCCAGCAGTGATCTCGGACGCACAGATACGCAGTATTTT
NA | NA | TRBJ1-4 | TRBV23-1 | CASSHSRPAATNEKLFF | TGCGCCAGCAGTCACTCGAGACCGGCTGCAACTAATGAAAAACTGTTTTTT
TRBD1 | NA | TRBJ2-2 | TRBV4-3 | CASSQGQGGTGELFF | TGCGCCAGCAGCCAGGGACAGGGAGGCACCGGGGAGCTGTTTTTT
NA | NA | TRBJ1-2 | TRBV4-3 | CASSQDFARLNYGYTF | TGCGCCAGCAGCCAAGATTTTGCCAGGCTTAACTATGGCTACACCTTC
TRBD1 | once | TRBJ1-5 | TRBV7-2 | CASSQGAGQKQPQHF | TGTGCCAGCAGCCAGGGGGCGGGGCAGAAGCAGCCCCAGCATTTT
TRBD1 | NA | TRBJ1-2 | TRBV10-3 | CAIREGRDSYGYTF | TGTGCCATCAGGGAAGGCCGGGACAGCTATGGCTACACCTTC